The 20 T cell receptor beta chains below all came from one sample that was sequenced in a study of CD8+CD57+ T cells in acquired aplastic anemia. All patients picked for sequencing had shown, by flow cytometry, an expansion of CD8+CD57+ cells. Template material for TCR beta VDJ and CDR3 profiling consisted of genomic DNA. TCRdb re-derived calls from the reads in MiXCR, one entry per CDR3 protein. In the table there are some 120,000 distinct CDR3 sequences, about 43% of which are singletons. Sequencing was performed on sorted CD4+, CD8+, or CD8+CD57+ T cells (not recorded which) from PBMCs. Receptors were obtained from a human donor with aplastic anemia.

About this clonotype itself: A read error may explain this, as a much larger clone is one base away. CDR3 protein: CATGIGTGNYGYTF. DNA for the CDR3: TGTGCCACAGGAATCGGGACAGGGAACTATGGCTACACCTTC. V gene TRBV6-1 combines with J gene TRBJ1-2; TRBD1 matches 9 bases. The germline CDR1 and CDR2 sequences are MNHNS and SASEGT. The junction had 8 bases not matched to a gene; V was cut back by 10 bases and J by 2 bases. The CDR3 is made up of 14 amino acids.

Details on this clonotype: Because the CDR3's place on the DNA is in doubt, the DNA is left out and the CDR3 is given as listed by TCRdb. V gene TRBV27 combines with J gene TRBJ1-2; TRBD1, as called in the table, went unchecked against the DNA. The germline V gene encodes CDR1 MNHEY and CDR2 SMNVEV (reference sequence). The CDR3 sequence runs 13 residues, both termini included. This CDR3 is CASSSSTGPGYTF.

The rearrangement uses TRBV6-6 and TRBJ2-5; 8 bases map to TRBD2. Unmatched junction bases numbered 7, after V lost 2 bases and J lost 5 bases. Looked up from germline, CDR1 is MNHNY and CDR2 is SVGAGI (reference sequence). The CDR3 extends over 15 amino acids. The CDR3 bases are TGTGCCAGCAGTTACAAAGCGGGAGTGGAGGAGACCCAGTACTTC. It encodes CASSYKAGVEETQYF.

This chain links TRBV29-1 with TRBJ2-7, with D perhaps being TRBD1 or TRBD2 (6 bases each). Germline CDR1 reads SQVTM; CDR2 reads ANQGSEA. V was trimmed by 7 bases and J by 8 bases, leaving 18 bases between them. The CDR3 totals 12 residues. CDR3 bases: TGCAGCGCCAAGGGGGGTCCCATTAAGCAGTACTTC. It yields the protein CSAKGGPIKQYF.

The CDR3 here is CATSREGVNYGYTF. The CDR3 bases are TGTGCCACCAGCAGAGAAGGGGTTAACTATGGCTACACCTTC. The chain uses TRBV15 and TRBJ1-2, with TRBD1 as a possible D gene (5 bases). This CDR3 is built from 14 residues. V was pared by 0 bases and J by 1 base, with 6 bases between. Germline lookup yields CDR1 LNHNV and CDR2 YYDKDF (reference sequence).

The table lists this clonotype with a few counts. It may be a read error: a sequence one base away is much more abundant. This chain uses TRBV19 with TRBJ2-2; D tentatively reads TRBD1 or TRBD2 (6 bases each). Germline V lookup: CDR1 LNHDA, CDR2 SQIVND (reference sequence). Trimming took off 6 bases at V and 7 bases at J, with 18 bases between the two ends. The CDR3 has 15 residues. In nucleotides, the CDR3 is TGTGCCAGTAGAGGCCCCCGGGGGCCGATCGGGGAGCTGTTTTTT. As protein: CASRGPRGPIGELFF.

This clonotype has a count of ten or more. The chain joins TRBV2 to TRBJ2-5; 8 bases match TRBD1. Losses at the gene ends were 6 bases for V and 4 bases for J; bases not matched to a gene: 7. Germline V gene lookup returns CDR1 SNHLY and CDR2 FYNNEI. The CDR3 sequence is 14 residues long. The CDR3 DNA is TGTGCCAGCAGCTATGACAGGGGAGGAGAGACCCAGTACTTC. Encoded protein: CASSYDRGGETQYF. Based on the CDR3 plus reference TRBV2 and TRBJ2-5, the full variable domain is EPEVTQTPSHQVTQMGQEVILRCVPISNHLYFYWYRQILGQKVEFLVSFYNNEISEKSEIFDDQFSVERPDGSNFTLKIRSTKLEDSAMYFCASSYDRGGETQYFGPGTRLLVL.

This clonotype has ten or more counts. The chain employs TRBV27 and TRBJ1-4, with D unclear. CDR1 is MNHEY, CDR2 SMNVEV, per germline (reference sequence). The V end was cut by 6 bases, the J end by 5 bases, with 10 bases between. The CDR3 contains 13 residues. CDR3 residues: CASSMAGNEKLFF. CDR3 sequence (DNA): TGTGCCAGCAGCATGGCTGGGAATGAAAAACTGTTTTTT.

The V gene is TRBV10-2, the J gene TRBJ1-1; 8 positions agree with TRBD1. The CDR3 sequence is 15 residues long. CDR1 and CDR2 (germline): WSHSY, SAAADI. The J segment lost 3 bases and the V segment lost 8 bases, leaving 11 bases of the junction unmatched. The CDR3 protein is CASEGGDRGYTEAFF. CDR3 sequence (DNA): TGCGCCAGCGAAGGCGGAGACAGGGGTTACACTGAAGCTTTCTTT.

Many counts were recorded for this clonotype. The chain combines TRBV6-1 with TRBJ2-1; possibly TRBD1 or TRBD2 for D (6 bases each). CDR1 and CDR2 (germline): MNHNS, SASEGT. The CDR3 runs 14 residues. V was clipped by 5 bases and J by 9 bases, with 17 bases between them. The CDR3 loop reads CASSSDSGWGEQFF. CDR3 nucleotide sequence: TGTGCCAGCAGTTCGGACAGCGGGTGGGGTGAGCAGTTCTTC.

This clonotype was seen more than once but under ten times. V is TRBV7-6 and J is TRBJ1-1; 8 bases are shared with TRBD1. V dropped 4 bases and J dropped 4; count of bases not matched to a gene: 20. The CDR3 extends over 19 amino acids. CDR1 and CDR2 from the germline V gene are SGHVS and FNYEAQ. The CDR3 spells CASSSRRQGQDFSGTEAFF. Written as DNA, the CDR3 is TGTGCCAGCAGCTCTCGGCGACAGGGACAGGACTTTTCAGGCACTGAAGCTTTCTTT.

The chain carries TRBV2 and TRBJ1-2; D gene uncertain. The CDR3 has 11 amino acids. The V end lost 8 bases, the J end lost 1 base, and 5 bases lay between the germline ends. CDR1 is SNHLY and CDR2 is FYNNEI in the germline V gene. The CDR3 DNA reads TGTGCCAGCGGAGATAACTATGGCTACACCTTC. Its protein is CASGDNYGYTF.

This clonotype was observed at least ten times. The V gene is TRBV10-3, the J gene TRBJ1-5; 8 nucleotides line up with TRBD1. The CDR3 is made up of 15 amino acids. V was pared by 2 bases and J by 7 bases, with 7 bases of the junction left unmatched. Germline V lookup: CDR1 ENHRY, CDR2 SYGVKD. The CDR3, as DNA: TGTGCCATCAGTGAGACAGGGGGGAAGGGACAGCCCCAGCATTTT. It is translated as CAISETGGKGQPQHF.

This clonotype was seen many times. The chain joins TRBV6-1 to TRBJ1-1; D not resolved. The CDR3 sequence is 13 residues long. Trimming took off 4 bases at V and 0 bases at J, with 6 bases between the two ends. Germline CDR1 is MNHNS and CDR2 is SASEGT. The CDR3: CASSVTLNTEAFF. The DNA for the CDR3 is TGTGCCAGCAGTGTTACGTTGAACACTGAAGCTTTCTTT.

The V call is TRBV20-1, the J call TRBJ2-3, with 7 bases lining up with TRBD2. This CDR3 spans 14 amino acids. J was trimmed by 1 base and V by 5 bases; bases with no gene match: 6. The germline gives CDR1 DFQATT, CDR2 SNEGSKA (reference sequence). CDR3 region: CSADPGLGTDTQYF. DNA for the CDR3: TGCAGTGCTGATCCCGGACTAGGCACAGATACGCAGTATTTT.

This clonotype was counted a few times. This chain connects TRBV29-1 to TRBJ2-6; D is unresolved. Trimming left V 5 bases short and J 2 bases short, with 7 bases between. The CDR3 runs to 13 residues. The germline CDR1 and CDR2 sequences are SQVTM and ANQGSEA. The CDR3 DNA sequence: TGCAGCGTTAAAATCCCTGGGGCCAACGTCCTGACTTTC. Translating it yields CSVKIPGANVLTF.

This sequence joins TRBV11-1 and TRBJ2-3; 10 positions agree with TRBD2. The V and J ends lost 1 base and 6 bases, in that order; junction bases with no gene match: 7. The CDR3 extends over 16 amino acids. CDR1 and CDR2 (germline): SGHAT, FQDESV (reference sequence). CDR3 nucleotides: TGTGCCAGCAGCTTAGGGCCGGCTAGCGGGGGTGATACGCAGTATTTT. Translation: CASSLGPASGGDTQYF.

The rearrangement links TRBV12-3 or TRBV12-4 to TRBJ2-2; D is uncertain. The CDR3 runs to 14 residues. Deletions cut 7 bases from V and 3 bases from J, with 12 bases between. Written as DNA, the CDR3 is TGTGCCAGCACTCTAGGGTTGGACACCGGGGAGCTGTTTTTT. This translates into CASTLGLDTGELFF.

The CDR3 protein is CSASDERGGTGRLTGELFF. Here the CDR3 DNA reads TGCAGTGCTAGCGACGAGCGGGGTGGCACCGGGAGACTAACCGGGGAGCTGTTTTTT. The chain couples TRBV20-1 to TRBJ2-2; TRBD2 aligns across 7 bases. This CDR3 is built from 19 residues. Germline V CDR1 and CDR2: DFQATT, SNEGSKA (reference sequence). V shed 3 bases and J 5 bases; nucleotides not matched to a gene: 21.

Concerning this clonotype: Since a much larger clone is just one base distant, this may be a read error. The V call is TRBV11-2, the J call TRBJ2-5; maybe TRBD2 (5 bases). This CDR3 spans 15 amino acids. Germline values: CDR1 SGHAT, CDR2 FQNNGV. CDR3 loop: CASSLVGGLQETLYF. The CDR3 nucleotides read TGTGCCAGCAGCTTAGTTGGCGGGTTACAAGAGACCCTGTACTTC.